This is a list of T cell receptor beta chains from one sample in a study of blood T cell repertoires in COVID-19. Repertoires were generated with immunoSEQ multiplex PCR, while TCRdb's copy carries only in-frame clones and drops some. The sample lists 95,000 to 150,000 clones; 80% were seen once. Sequencing was performed on peripheral blood. The receptors shown here come from a man between 60 and 75 years old with active or convalescent COVID-19. Both conserved end residues are part of each CDR3. Fields, in order: V gene, D gene, CDR3 protein. D genes are given only for firm matches.

>TRBV29-1|-
CSVATGIGNQSQHF
>TRBV30|TRBD2
CAYLAGGHGTQYF
>TRBV7-6|TRBD2
CASSLLASGRAYEQYF
>TRBV7-2|-
CASSLVVGGSYNSPLHF
>TRBV11-3|TRBD1
CASSLDRFHEQFF
>TRBV7-2|-
CASSLERVSQPQHF
>TRBV13|-
CASSSRGLGQYF
>TRBV27|-
CASSLSKLGAYEQYF
>TRBV6-5|-
CASSYDGETEAFF
>TRBV20-1|-
CSASYGQVGTTDTQYF
>TRBV6-5|TRBD1
CASRTGRNGYTF
>TRBV15|TRBD2
CATSRESPLNWREARETQYF
>TRBV24-1|-
CATSEWQITGELFF
>TRBV7-3|TRBD2
CASSLWLAGSTGELFF
>TRBV10-3|TRBD2
CAISESVAGGNEQFF
>TRBV5-5|-
CASSSRALTAPQHF
>TRBV5-4|-
CATSQGPLSSYNEQFF
>TRBV6-5|TRBD1
CASSATGGSGNTIYF
>TRBV6-5|TRBD1
CASRLRQGVKNIQYF
>TRBV4-3|TRBD2
CASSQVLAESYEQYF
>TRBV6-6|-
CANRRESTGELFF
>TRBV7-2|TRBD1
CASVGTGPPYEQYF
>TRBV7-3|TRBD2
CASSPGLARTGELFF
>TRBV4-3|-
CASSQDLVSGSPQETQYF
>TRBV20-1|-
CSASRSTEAFF
>TRBV7-9|TRBD1
CASSDQGATGEKLFF
>TRBV29-1|TRBD1
CSVDGQGNTDTQYF
>TRBV6-5|TRBD1
CASGSGQGAREQYF
>TRBV4-3|TRBD1
CASSQETGGFTGELFF
>TRBV6-2/TRBV6-3|-
CASSYTRRSGHNEQFF
>TRBV19|TRBD1
CASSPGTGAPLAHF
>TRBV7-9|TRBD1
CASSSRDRAETQYF
>TRBV6-2/TRBV6-3|TRBD1
CASSRPQGYTEAFF
>TRBV12-3/TRBV12-4|-
CASSHQNSGEQYF
>TRBV5-5|-
CASSFMTGTGELFF